This T cell receptor beta chain was recorded in a study of blood T cell repertoires in COVID-19. The germline V gene has CDR1 MNHEY and CDR2 SVGAGI. The CDR3 sequence is 15 residues long. Trimming took off 0 bases at V and 11 bases at J, with 20 bases between the two ends. Libraries were prepared by immunoSEQ multiplex PCR; TCRdb keeps only in-frame clonotypes and omits some of them. The repertoire holds about 270,000 clones, with roughly 86% as singletons. This chain uses TRBV6-5 with TRBJ2-7; possibly TRBD1 for D (6 bases). The clonotype originates from a man aged 40-49 years with active or convalescent COVID-19. The sequenced sample was peripheral blood. The CDR3 coding sequence is TGTGCCAGCAGTTACTCGAAGGGCAGTCCAGAGGGGGAGTACTTC. Protein sequence: CASSYSKGSPEGEYF.